These 22 T cell receptor beta chains were sequenced from one sample in a study of blood T cell repertoires in COVID-19. Profiling relied on immunoSEQ multiplex PCR, and the TCRdb table lists in-frame clones only, not all of them. The sample shows under 500,000 clones, about 85% of them seen only once. The sample consisted of PBMCs or T cells enriched from blood (not recorded which). The receptor set was obtained from a woman aged 18 to 35 with acute COVID-19.

The rearrangement uses TRBV3-1 (or the pseudogene TRBV3-2) and TRBJ2-7; tentatively, D is TRBD2 (6 bases). Germline V gives CDR1 LGHDT, CDR2 YNNKEL (reference sequence). V was pared by 10 bases and J by 0 bases, with 10 bases between. The CDR3 totals 12 residues. The CDR3 protein is CATRGFSYEQYF. CDR3 nucleotides: TGTGCCACCCGGGGGTTCTCCTACGAGCAGTACTTC.

This clone was seen a handful of times. The V gene is TRBV5-6, the J gene TRBJ1-1; perhaps TRBD1 as D (6 bases). CDR3 length: 15 amino acids. V shed 4 bases and J shed 1 base, with 14 bases lying between them. Germline CDR1 reads SGHDT; CDR2 reads YYEEEE. DNA of the CDR3: TGTGCCAGCAGCCTGATTGGGACACCGAACACTGAAGCTTTCTTT. It translates to CASSLIGTPNTEAFF.

This chain connects TRBV13 to TRBJ2-2; D ambiguous. CDR3 size: 14 residues. V shed 0 bases and J shed 2 bases, with 4 bases lying between them. Per germline, CDR1 PRHDT and CDR2 FYEKMQ (reference sequence). CDR3 sequence: CASSLGLNTGELFF. CDR3 nucleotide sequence: TGTGCCAGCAGCTTAGGTCTCAACACCGGGGAGCTGTTTTTT.

The chain has TRBV28 and TRBJ2-2; 8 bases fit TRBD2. J gave up 6 bases and V 7 bases, and 10 bases lay outside the gene matches. The CDR3 is 15 residues long. CDR1 is MDHEN and CDR2 is SYDVKM in the germline V gene. The CDR3 loop is CASTTAGTSAGELFF. The CDR3 nucleotides are TGTGCCAGCACCACAGCCGGGACTAGTGCCGGGGAGCTGTTTTTT.

V is TRBV10-3 and J is TRBJ1-4, with a possible D match to TRBD1 (5 bases). The ends were cut back, 0 bases at V and 7 bases at J, with 9 bases in the middle. Germline V CDR1 and CDR2: ENHRY, SYGVKD. There are 14 residues in the CDR3. The CDR3 nucleotides read TGTGCCATCAGTGAGTCCGGGAGGGGTGAAAAACTGTTTTTT. This gives the protein CAISESGRGEKLFF.

The sample holds one count of this clone. This chain connects TRBV13 to TRBJ2-5, with 8 bases matching TRBD1. Germline lookup yields CDR1 PRHDT and CDR2 FYEKMQ (reference sequence). V trimming: 5 bases; J trimming: 5 bases; junction bases outside the gene matches: 7. The CDR3 length is 14 residues. DNA of the CDR3: TGTGCCAGCAGCCCCAGGGGGCCTAGGGAGACCCAGTACTTC. Its protein product is CASSPRGPRETQYF.

This clone was observed a single time. The sample holds other DNA sequences that translate to the same CDR3. This chain joins TRBV18 and TRBJ1-5; D not certain. Trimming stripped 2 bases from V and 2 bases from J, with 4 bases between. The CDR3 sequence is 13 residues long. CDR1 and CDR2 from the germline V gene are KGHSH and LQKENI. The DNA for the CDR3 is TGTGCCAGCTCACCAGAGGGCAATCAGCCCCAGCATTTT. It is translated as CASSPEGNQPQHF.

This chain links TRBV9 with TRBJ1-2, with D maybe TRBD1 (6 bases). Trimming took off 3 bases at V and 4 bases at J, with 13 bases between the two ends. Germline CDR1 SGDLS, CDR2 YYNGEE. The length of the CDR3 is 14 residues. The CDR3 loop is CASSETGTGYGYTF. The CDR3 region has the DNA TGTGCCAGCAGCGAAACAGGGACCGGCTATGGCTACACCTTC.

The chain is built from TRBV19 and TRBJ1-2, with 8 positions matching TRBD1. V lost 6 bases, J lost 6 bases, and 15 bases stayed unmatched. Looked up from germline, CDR1 is LNHDA and CDR2 is SQIVND (reference sequence). The CDR3 spans 16 residues. In DNA form, the CDR3 reads TGTGCCAGTAGATTGGGGGACAGGTTACCAGGGAATGGCTACACCTTC. Protein sequence: CASRLGDRLPGNGYTF.

The V and J genes are TRBV5-4 and TRBJ1-3; D not resolved. With 2 bases removed from V and 4 bases from J, the gap between germline ends came to 7 bases. Germline V gene sequence: CDR1 SGHNT, CDR2 YYREEE (reference sequence). The CDR3 length is 13 residues. CDR3 residues: CASSLMTGNTIYF. CDR3 coding DNA: TGTGCCAGCAGCTTAATGACAGGAAACACCATATATTTT.

V is TRBV5-1 and J is TRBJ2-5; 8 positions match TRBD2. This CDR3 has 13 residues. The trim removed 4 bases at V and 4 bases at J, leaving 3 bases unmatched. The germline CDR1 and CDR2 sequences are SGHRS and YFSETQ. In DNA form, the CDR3 reads TGCGCCAGCAGCCCAGGACTAGCAGAGACCCAGTACTTC. Translation: CASSPGLAETQYF.

This clone came up a few times. The chain uses TRBV7-9 and TRBJ2-7; 7 bases align to TRBD1. V lost 2 bases and J lost 3; bases outside the gene matches: 4. There are 14 residues in the CDR3. Germline V CDR1 and CDR2: SEHNR, FQNEAQ (reference sequence). The CDR3 loop reads CASSLRRQGYEQYF. The DNA for the CDR3 is TGTGCCAGCAGCTTAAGGAGACAGGGCTACGAGCAGTACTTC.

The V and J genes are TRBV4-3 and TRBJ2-1; either TRBD1 or TRBD2 may supply D (7 bases each). Germline CDR1 and CDR2: LGHNA and YSLEER. The V gene lost 4 bases and the J gene lost 10 bases, with 14 bases spanning the gap. The CDR3 has 13 residues. The DNA of the CDR3 is TGCGCCAGCAGCCGAGACAGGGAGGGGGAGCAGTTCTTC. This translates into CASSRDREGEQFF.

The V and J genes are TRBV12-5 and TRBJ2-3, with 10 bases that match TRBD2. Germline CDR1 and CDR2: LGHNT and FRNRAP. V lost 4 bases to trimming and J lost 1 base; unmatched junction nucleotides: 5. CDR3 length: 16 residues. The CDR3 sequence: CASGSPAGGGTDTQYF. DNA for the CDR3: TGTGCTAGTGGTTCCCCAGCGGGGGGGGGCACAGATACGCAGTATTTT.

The V call is TRBV6-5, the J call TRBJ1-1; 7 positions match TRBD1. Trimming cost V 5 bases and J 9 bases; bases outside gene matches: 12. CDR1 MNHEY and CDR2 SVGAGI come from the germline V gene. The CDR3 contains 14 residues. The CDR3 nucleotides read TGTGCCAGCAGTATACAGGGGACGTCTAAGCAAGCTTTCTTT. It is translated as CASSIQGTSKQAFF.

In its sample, this clone was seen a few times. The genes are TRBV19 and TRBJ1-5; D remains unclear. Deletions cut 3 bases from V and 7 bases from J, with 13 bases between. The CDR3 is 14 amino acids. From germline, CDR1 is LNHDA and CDR2 SQIVND (reference sequence). DNA for the CDR3: TGTGCCAGTAGTATGGGAGAGAGATACCAGCCCCAGCATTTT. It encodes CASSMGERYQPQHF.

In this sample, this clone turned up once. The J gene is TRBJ2-3, the V gene TRBV5-1, with 10 bases that match TRBD2. V was clipped by 2 bases and J by 3 bases; unmatched bases: 6. The germline V gene has CDR1 SGHRS and CDR2 YFSETQ. The CDR3 sequence is 16 residues long. The CDR3: CASSFPPSGSTDTQYF. CDR3 sequence (DNA): TGCGCCAGCAGCTTCCCCCCTAGCGGGAGTACAGATACGCAGTATTTT.

The chain joins TRBV19 to TRBJ2-5; D remains unclear. The CDR3 is 12 amino acids. V shed 5 bases and J shed 2 bases, with 6 bases lying between them. Germline V gene sequence: CDR1 LNHDA, CDR2 SQIVND (reference sequence). The DNA for the CDR3 is TGTGCCAGTAGTCCCCATCAAGAGACCCAGTACTTC. It is translated as CASSPHQETQYF.

Here the CDR3 DNA reads TGTGCCAGCAGTTCATACAGGGGAAAAACAGATACGCAGTATTTT. This gives the protein CASSSYRGKTDTQYF. V usage is TRBV6-5 and J usage is TRBJ2-3, with 7 bases aligning to TRBD1. CDR3 length: 15 amino acids. Germline trimming cut 4 bases from V and 3 bases from J; bases unmatched to any gene: 7. CDR1 and CDR2 from the germline V gene are MNHEY and SVGAGI.

The chain couples TRBV7-9 to TRBJ1-4, with D possibly matching TRBD1 (5 bases). V was clipped by 4 bases and J by 3 bases, with 15 bases between them. The CDR3 has 16 residues. The germline CDR1 and CDR2 sequences are SEHNR and FQNEAQ (reference sequence). CDR3 bases: TGTGCCAGCAGCTGGGGCGACGGAAACCCTAATGAAAAACTGTTTTTT. Protein product: CASSWGDGNPNEKLFF.

The chain couples TRBV14 to TRBJ1-5; no clear D. Germline V CDR1 and CDR2: SGHDN, FVKESK. V lost 4 bases and J lost 7, with 8 bases in between. This CDR3 is built from 12 residues. The chain's CDR3 is CASSPLRQPQHF. In DNA, the CDR3 is TGTGCCAGCAGCCCGTTGCGGCAGCCCCAGCATTTT.

This chain connects TRBV6-4 to TRBJ2-1; 11 nucleotides agree with TRBD2. This CDR3 is built from 15 residues. J was trimmed by 9 bases and V by 5 bases; bases with no gene match: 9. Germline loops: CDR1 MRHNA, CDR2 SNTAGT. CDR3 DNA sequence: TGTGCCAGCAGTACGACTAGCGGGGAGGGAACTGAGCAGTTCTTC. Translated, it gives CASSTTSGEGTEQFF.